The rows below give T cell receptor beta chains drawn from one sample of a study of blood T cells in healthy people across ages. TCRdb called the 5' RACE reads again in MiXCR, with one record for every CDR3 protein. The sample carries 1.8 million or so distinct CDR3 sequences, more than 35% recorded once. The sequenced material came from blood. Receptors were obtained from a human donor in good health. CDR3s include the opening cysteine and the closing phenylalanine or tryptophan. Fields, in order: V gene, D gene, J gene, clone size, CDR3 protein, CDR3 DNA. The D gene is left open where the match is weak. Some rows have no size entry. The others give once, few or many, or a class for an expanded clone.

TRBV3-1	TRBD2	TRBJ2-1	.	CASSQEFGASGVLHNEQFF	TGTGCCAGCAGCCAAGAATTCGGCGCTAGCGGGGTTCTGCACAATGAGCAGTTCTTC
TRBV5-5	.	TRBJ1-1	.	CANSLVSDTEAFF	TGTGCCAACAGCTTGGTGAGCGACACTGAAGCTTTCTTT
TRBV6-1	.	TRBJ1-2	few	CASSFLMDGYTF	TGTGCCAGCAGCTTCCTGATGGATGGCTACACCTTC
TRBV28	.	TRBJ1-2	.	CANSVQGGYTF	TGTGCCAACAGCGTCCAAGGAGGCTACACCTTC
TRBV11-1	.	TRBJ2-7	.	CASSRTKLTGYYEQYF	TGTGCCAGCAGCCGAACTAAACTGACAGGATACTACGAGCAGTACTTC
TRBV10-3	.	TRBJ2-5	once	CAISKNYEQHF	TGTGCCATCAGTAAGAACTACGAGCAGCACTTC
TRBV12-3/TRBV12-4	.	TRBJ1-3	.	CASSFDRTGNTIYF	TGTGCCAGCAGTTTCGACAGGACAGGAAACACCATATATTTT
TRBV7-9	TRBD1	TRBJ1-1	few	CASSFRDSGTEAFF	TGTGCCAGCAGCTTCCGGGACAGTGGGACTGAAGCTTTCTTT
TRBV5-5	.	TRBJ2-1	.	CASSLVQGLLQSNEQFF	TGTGCCAGCAGCTTGGTGCAGGGCCTTTTACAGAGTAATGAGCAGTTCTTC
TRBV5-1	TRBD1	TRBJ1-1	few	CASRRTGAANTEAFF	TGCGCCAGCAGGCGGACAGGGGCCGCGAACACTGAAGCTTTCTTT
TRBV10-3	.	TRBJ1-3	.	CAIGTGGNTIYF	TGTGCCATCGGAACAGGGGGAAACACCATATATTTT
TRBV7-6	.	TRBJ2-5	.	CASSFLSAALSQETQYF	TGTGCCAGCAGCTTTTTGTCGGCTGCCTTATCCCAAGAGACCCAGTACTTC
TRBV29-1	TRBD1	TRBJ1-2	few	CSVEDSVQGNYGYTF	TGCAGCGTTGAAGACTCAGTACAGGGGAACTATGGCTACACCTTC
TRBV27	.	TRBJ2-5	few	CASSFSGGWEETQYF	TGTGCCAGCAGTTTTTCAGGAGGTTGGGAAGAGACCCAGTACTTC
TRBV20-1	TRBD2	TRBJ2-3	few	CSASGLAGGRDTQYF	TGCAGTGCTTCCGGACTAGCGGGGGGTAGAGATACGCAGTATTTT
TRBV4-2	TRBD2	TRBJ2-3	.	CASSPGLAGEADTQYF	TGTGCCAGCAGCCCAGGACTAGCGGGGGAGGCAGATACGCAGTATTTT
TRBV20-1	TRBD1	TRBJ2-1	.	CSARKMTGGNDEQFF	TGCAGTGCTCGAAAGATGACAGGGGGTAACGATGAACAGTTCTTC
TRBV20-1	.	TRBJ2-7	.	CSAKLGYEQYF	TGCAGTGCCAAACTCGGATACGAGCAGTACTTC
TRBV12-3/TRBV12-4	.	TRBJ1-5	.	CASSFMARRGNQPQHF	TGTGCCAGCAGTTTCATGGCCCGGAGGGGCAATCAGCCCCAGCATTTT
TRBV28	TRBD2	TRBJ2-2	.	CASSSIRTSGGTTGELFF	TGTGCCAGCAGTTCCATCAGGACTAGCGGGGGGACCACCGGGGAGCTGTTTTTT
TRBV5-6	.	TRBJ2-7	.	CASSTGVGGYEQYF	TGTGCCAGCAGCACAGGCGTGGGCGGCTACGAGCAGTACTTC
TRBV9	TRBD2	TRBJ2-1	.	CASSLGLAPGYNEQFF	TGTGCCAGCAGCCTGGGACTAGCACCGGGTTACAATGAGCAGTTCTTC
TRBV7-6	.	TRBJ2-3	.	CASSFSRRGQSTDTQYF	TGTGCCAGCAGCTTTAGCCGCCGGGGACAAAGCACAGATACGCAGTATTTT
TRBV12-3/TRBV12-4	TRBD1	TRBJ1-6	.	CASSLGTGLPLNSPLHF	TGTGCCAGCAGTTTGGGGACAGGTCTCCCACTTAATTCACCCCTCCACTTT
TRBV4-1	.	TRBJ1-6	.	CASSLSAAYNSPLHF	TGCGCCAGCAGCCTTTCGGCAGCCTATAATTCACCCCTCCACTTT
TRBV6-1	TRBD1	TRBJ1-1	.	CASIVGQGGMNTEAFF	TGTGCCAGCATCGTTGGACAGGGGGGCATGAACACTGAAGCTTTCTTT
TRBV5-1	TRBD1	TRBJ2-3	few	CASSLDRDRVVVDTDTQYF	TGCGCCAGCAGCTTAGACCGGGACAGGGTAGTGGTTGACACAGATACGCAGTATTTT
TRBV20-1	TRBD2	TRBJ2-3	.	CSASIAGGTTSTDTQYF	TGCAGTGCTAGCATAGCGGGGGGGACTACTAGCACAGATACGCAGTATTTT
TRBV12-3/TRBV12-4	TRBD1	TRBJ1-4	few	CASSPMGQPNEKLFF	TGTGCCAGCAGTCCAATGGGACAGCCTAATGAAAAACTGTTTTTT